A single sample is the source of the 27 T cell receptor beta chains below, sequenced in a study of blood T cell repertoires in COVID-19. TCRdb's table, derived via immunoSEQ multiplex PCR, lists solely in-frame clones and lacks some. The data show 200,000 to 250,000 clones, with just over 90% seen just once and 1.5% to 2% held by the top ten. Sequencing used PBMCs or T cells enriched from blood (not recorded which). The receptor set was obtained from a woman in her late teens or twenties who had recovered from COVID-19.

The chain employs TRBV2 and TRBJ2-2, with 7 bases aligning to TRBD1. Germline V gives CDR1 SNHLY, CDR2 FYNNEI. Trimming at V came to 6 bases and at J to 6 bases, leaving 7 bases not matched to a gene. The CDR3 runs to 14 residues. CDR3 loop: CASRRQGVAGELFF. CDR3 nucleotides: TGTGCCAGCAGAAGACAGGGAGTCGCCGGGGAGCTGTTTTTT.

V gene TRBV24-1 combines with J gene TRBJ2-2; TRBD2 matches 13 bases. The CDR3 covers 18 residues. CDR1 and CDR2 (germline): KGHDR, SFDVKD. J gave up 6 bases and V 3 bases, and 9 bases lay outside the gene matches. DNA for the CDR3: TGTGCCACCAGTGATCCAGTAACTAGCGGGAGGGCCCCCGGGGAGCTGTTTTTT. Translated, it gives CATSDPVTSGRAPGELFF.

The CDR3 DNA is TGCGCCAGCAGCCGCGGGGTACAGAACAATGATGGCTACACCTTC. Its protein is CASSRGVQNNDGYTF. The rearrangement uses TRBV4-3 and TRBJ1-2, with no clear D. The germline V gene has CDR1 LGHNA and CDR2 YSLEER. Between the trimmed V and J ends, which lost 4 bases and 6 bases, there was a span of 18 bases. CDR3 size: 15 residues.

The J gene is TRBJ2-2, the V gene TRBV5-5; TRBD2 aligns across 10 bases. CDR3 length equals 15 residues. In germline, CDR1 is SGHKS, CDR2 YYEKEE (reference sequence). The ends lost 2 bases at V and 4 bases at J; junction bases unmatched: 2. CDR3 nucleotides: TGTGCCAGCAGCTTATTAGCGGGAGGCACCGGGGAGCTGTTTTTT. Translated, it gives CASSLLAGGTGELFF.

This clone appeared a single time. CDR3 DNA: TGTGCCAGCACCAGGACAGGTCGGGAGAGATGGGAGCTGTTTTTT. It is translated as CASTRTGRERWELFF. The chain links TRBV7-9 to TRBJ2-2; TRBD1 is a possible D gene (7 bases). Per the germline V gene, CDR1 is SEHNR and CDR2 is FQNEAQ (reference sequence). Trimming cost V 7 bases and J 9 bases, with 21 bases left between them. This CDR3 region has 15 residues. Combining the CDR3 with reference TRBV7-9 and TRBJ2-2 gives the whole variable domain DTGVSQNPRHKITKRGQNVTFRCDPISEHNRLYWYRQTLGQGPEFLTYFQNEAQLEKSRLLSDRFSAERPKGSFSTLEIQRTEQGDSAMYLCASTRTGRERWELFFGEGSRLTVL.

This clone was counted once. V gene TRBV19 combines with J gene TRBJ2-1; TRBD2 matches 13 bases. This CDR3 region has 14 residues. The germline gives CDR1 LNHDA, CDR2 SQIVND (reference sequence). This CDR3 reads CATSGRARYNEQFF. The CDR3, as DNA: TGTGCTACTAGCGGGAGGGCACGGTACAATGAGCAGTTCTTC. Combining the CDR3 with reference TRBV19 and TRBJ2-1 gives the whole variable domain DGGITQSPKYLFRKEGQNVTLSCEQNLNHDAMYWYRQDPGQGLRLIYYSQIVNDFQKGDIAEGYSVSREKKESFPLTVTSAQKNPTAFYLCATSGRARYNEQFFGPGTRLTVL.

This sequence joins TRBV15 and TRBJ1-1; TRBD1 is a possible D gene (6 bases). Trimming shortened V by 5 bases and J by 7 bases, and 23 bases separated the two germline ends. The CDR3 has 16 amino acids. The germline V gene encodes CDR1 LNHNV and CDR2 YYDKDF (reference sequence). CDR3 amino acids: CATSPLAGGPDREAFF. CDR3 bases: TGTGCCACCAGCCCATTAGCGGGGGGCCCTGATCGTGAAGCTTTCTTT.

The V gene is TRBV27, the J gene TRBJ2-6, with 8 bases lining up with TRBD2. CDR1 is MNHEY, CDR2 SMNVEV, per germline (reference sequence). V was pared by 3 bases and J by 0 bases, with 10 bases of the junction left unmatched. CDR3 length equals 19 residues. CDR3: CASSFPRGGSSSGANVLTF. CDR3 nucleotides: TGTGCCAGCAGTTTCCCCCGGGGGGGTTCCTCCTCTGGGGCCAACGTCCTGACTTTC.

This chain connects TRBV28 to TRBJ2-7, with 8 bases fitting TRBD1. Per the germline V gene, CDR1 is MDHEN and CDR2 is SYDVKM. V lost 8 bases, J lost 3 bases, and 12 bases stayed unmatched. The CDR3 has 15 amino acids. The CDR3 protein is CASDTADRAFYEQYF. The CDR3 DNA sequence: TGTGCCAGCGACACTGCGGACAGGGCATTCTACGAGCAGTACTTC.

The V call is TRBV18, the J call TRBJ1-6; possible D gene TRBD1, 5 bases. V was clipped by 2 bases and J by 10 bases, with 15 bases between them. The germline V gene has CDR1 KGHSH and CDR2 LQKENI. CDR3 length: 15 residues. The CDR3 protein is CASSPVDIANSPLHF. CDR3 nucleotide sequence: TGTGCCAGCTCACCAGTGGACATCGCCAACTCACCCCTCCACTTT.

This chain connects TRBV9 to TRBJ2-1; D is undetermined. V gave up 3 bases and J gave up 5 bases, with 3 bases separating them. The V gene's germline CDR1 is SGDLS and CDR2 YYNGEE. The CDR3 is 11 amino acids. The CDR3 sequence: CASSAHNEQFF. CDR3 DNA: TGTGCCAGCAGCGCTCACAATGAGCAGTTCTTC.

In nucleotides, the CDR3 is TGTGCCAGCAGCTCTAGCTGGAGCTACGAGCAGTACTTC. As protein: CASSSSWSYEQYF. The chain employs TRBV5-4 and TRBJ2-7, with a possible D match to TRBD2 (5 bases). V lost 3 bases, J lost 3 bases, and 10 bases lay in between. This CDR3 region has 13 residues. In germline, CDR1 is SGHNT, CDR2 YYREEE (reference sequence).

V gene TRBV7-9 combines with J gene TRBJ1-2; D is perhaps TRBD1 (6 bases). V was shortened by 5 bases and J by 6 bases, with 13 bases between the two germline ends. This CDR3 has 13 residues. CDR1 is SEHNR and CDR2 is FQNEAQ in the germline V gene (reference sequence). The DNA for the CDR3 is TGTGCCAGCAGCGAAACAGGGTTCGATGGCTACACCTTC. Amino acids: CASSETGFDGYTF.

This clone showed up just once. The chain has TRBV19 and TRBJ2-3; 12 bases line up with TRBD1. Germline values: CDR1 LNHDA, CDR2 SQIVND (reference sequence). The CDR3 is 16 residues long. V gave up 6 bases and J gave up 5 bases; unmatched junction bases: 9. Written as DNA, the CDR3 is TGTGCCAGTAGCACCGGGACAGGGGGCCGGGGAGATACGCAGTATTTT. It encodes CASSTGTGGRGDTQYF.

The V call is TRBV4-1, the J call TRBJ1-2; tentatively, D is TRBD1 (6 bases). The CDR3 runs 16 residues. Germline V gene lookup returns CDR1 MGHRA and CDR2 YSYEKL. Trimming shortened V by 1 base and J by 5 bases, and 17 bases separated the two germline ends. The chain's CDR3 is CASSQGEHGQSYGYTF. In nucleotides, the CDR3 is TGCGCCAGCAGCCAAGGAGAACACGGACAGTCTTATGGCTACACCTTC.

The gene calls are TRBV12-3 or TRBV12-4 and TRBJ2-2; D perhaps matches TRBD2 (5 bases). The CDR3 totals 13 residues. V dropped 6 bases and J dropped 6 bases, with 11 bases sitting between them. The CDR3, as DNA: TGTGCCAGCAGCCTAGGAGGTGCCGGGGAGCTGTTTTTT. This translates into CASSLGGAGELFF.

The CDR3 coding sequence is TGTGCCAGCGGTCAGTACGAGCAGTACTTC. Amino acids: CASGQYEQYF. The V call is TRBV27, the J call TRBJ2-7, with unresolved D. Trimming pared 8 bases from V and 4 bases from J, leaving 6 bases between. Germline CDR1 reads MNHEY; CDR2 reads SMNVEV (reference sequence). This CDR3 spans 10 amino acids.

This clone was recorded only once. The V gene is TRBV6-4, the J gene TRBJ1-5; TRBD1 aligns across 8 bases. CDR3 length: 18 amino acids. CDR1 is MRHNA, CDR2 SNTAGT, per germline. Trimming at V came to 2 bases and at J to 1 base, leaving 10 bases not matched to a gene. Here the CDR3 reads CASSDPPTGALSNQPQHF. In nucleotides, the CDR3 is TGTGCCAGCAGTGACCCCCCGACAGGGGCGCTGAGCAATCAGCCCCAGCATTTT.

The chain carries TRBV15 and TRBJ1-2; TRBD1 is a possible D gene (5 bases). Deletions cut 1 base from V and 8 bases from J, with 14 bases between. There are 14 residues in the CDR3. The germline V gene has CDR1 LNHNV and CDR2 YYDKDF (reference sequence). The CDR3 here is CATSRARDGGGYTF. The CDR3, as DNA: TGTGCCACCAGCAGAGCCCGGGACGGAGGGGGCTACACCTTC.

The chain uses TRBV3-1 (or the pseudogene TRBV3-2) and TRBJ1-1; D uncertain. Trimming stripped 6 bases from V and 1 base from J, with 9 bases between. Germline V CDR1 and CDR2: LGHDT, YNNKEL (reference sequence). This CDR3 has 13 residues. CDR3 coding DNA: TGTGCCAGCAGTCTGGGGAGGAACACTGAAGCTTTCTTT. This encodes CASSLGRNTEAFF.

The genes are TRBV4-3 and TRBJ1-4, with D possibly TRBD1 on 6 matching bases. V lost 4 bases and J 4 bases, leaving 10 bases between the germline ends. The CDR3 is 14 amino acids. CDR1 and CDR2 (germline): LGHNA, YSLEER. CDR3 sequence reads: CASSPGGGNEKLFF. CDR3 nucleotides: TGCGCCAGCAGCCCGGGGGGCGGTAATGAAAAACTGTTTTTT.

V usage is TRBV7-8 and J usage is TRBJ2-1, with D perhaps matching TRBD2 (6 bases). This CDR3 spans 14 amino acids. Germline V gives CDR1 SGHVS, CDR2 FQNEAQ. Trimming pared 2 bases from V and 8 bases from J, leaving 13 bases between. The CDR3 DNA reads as TGTGCCAGCAGCTTAACTCCGACTAGACATGAGCAGTTCTTC. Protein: CASSLTPTRHEQFF.

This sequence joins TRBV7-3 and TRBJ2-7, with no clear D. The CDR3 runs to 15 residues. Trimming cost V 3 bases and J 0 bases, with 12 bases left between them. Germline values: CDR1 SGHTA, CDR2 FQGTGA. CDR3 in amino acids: CASSLSSENSYEQYF. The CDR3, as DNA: TGTGCCAGCAGCTTGTCGAGCGAAAACTCCTACGAGCAGTACTTC.

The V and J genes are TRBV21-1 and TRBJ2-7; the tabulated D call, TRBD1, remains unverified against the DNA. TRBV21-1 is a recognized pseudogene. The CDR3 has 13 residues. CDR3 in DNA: TGTGCCAGCAGCAACGACAAGTACTACGAGCAGTACTTC. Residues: CASSNDKYYEQYF.

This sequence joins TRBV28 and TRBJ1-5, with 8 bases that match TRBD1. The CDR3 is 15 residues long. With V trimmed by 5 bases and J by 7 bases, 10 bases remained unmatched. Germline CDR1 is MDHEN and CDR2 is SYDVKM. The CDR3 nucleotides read TGTGCCAGCAGTCTCCCAGGGGGCGCGGGACAGCCCCAGCATTTT. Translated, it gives CASSLPGGAGQPQHF.

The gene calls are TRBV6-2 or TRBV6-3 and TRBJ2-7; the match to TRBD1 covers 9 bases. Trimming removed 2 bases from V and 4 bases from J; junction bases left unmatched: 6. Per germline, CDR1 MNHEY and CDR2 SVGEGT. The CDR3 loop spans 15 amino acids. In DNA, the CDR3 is TGTGCCAGCAGTTACGCCGGGACAGGGTTGTACGAGCAGTACTTC. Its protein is CASSYAGTGLYEQYF.

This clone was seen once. CDR3 residues: CASSFGSGSREKLFF. The CDR3, as DNA: TGTGCCAGCAGCTTCGGGTCGGGGTCACGGGAAAAACTGTTTTTT. The J gene is TRBJ1-4, the V gene TRBV5-4; D not resolved. V lost 2 bases and J lost 8, with 16 bases in between. Germline CDR1 and CDR2: SGHNT and YYREEE (reference sequence). The CDR3 loop spans 15 amino acids.